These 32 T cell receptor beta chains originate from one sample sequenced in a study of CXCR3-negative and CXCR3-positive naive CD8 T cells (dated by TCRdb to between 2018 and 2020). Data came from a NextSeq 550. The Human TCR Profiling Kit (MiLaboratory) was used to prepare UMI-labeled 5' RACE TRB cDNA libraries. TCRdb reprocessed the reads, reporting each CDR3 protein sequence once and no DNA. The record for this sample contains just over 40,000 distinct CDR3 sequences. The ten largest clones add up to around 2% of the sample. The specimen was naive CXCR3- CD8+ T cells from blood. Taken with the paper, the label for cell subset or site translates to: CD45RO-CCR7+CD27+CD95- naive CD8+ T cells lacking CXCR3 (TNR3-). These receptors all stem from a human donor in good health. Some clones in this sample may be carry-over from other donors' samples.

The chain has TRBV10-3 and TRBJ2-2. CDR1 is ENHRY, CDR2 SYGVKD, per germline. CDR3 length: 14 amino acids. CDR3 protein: CAISETEVTGELFF.

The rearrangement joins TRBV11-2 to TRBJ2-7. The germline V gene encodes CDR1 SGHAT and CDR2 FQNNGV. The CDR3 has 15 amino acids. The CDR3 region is CASSLEVGVAYEQYF.

The CDR3 here is CATSSIQLDEQYF. The genes are TRBV15 and TRBJ2-7. The CDR3 is 13 amino acids. Germline V gene lookup returns CDR1 LNHNV and CDR2 YYDKDF (reference sequence).

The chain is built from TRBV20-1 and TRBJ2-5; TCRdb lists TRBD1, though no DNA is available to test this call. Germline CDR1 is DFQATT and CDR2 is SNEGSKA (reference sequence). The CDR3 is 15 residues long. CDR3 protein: CSARKPGTEWETQYF.

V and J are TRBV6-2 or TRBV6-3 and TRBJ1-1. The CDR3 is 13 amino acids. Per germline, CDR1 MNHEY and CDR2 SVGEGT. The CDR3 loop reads CASRYTQNTEAFF.

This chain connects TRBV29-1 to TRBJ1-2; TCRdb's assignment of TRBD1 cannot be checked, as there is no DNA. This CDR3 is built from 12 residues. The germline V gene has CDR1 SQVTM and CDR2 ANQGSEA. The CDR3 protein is CSSRSEGIGYTF.

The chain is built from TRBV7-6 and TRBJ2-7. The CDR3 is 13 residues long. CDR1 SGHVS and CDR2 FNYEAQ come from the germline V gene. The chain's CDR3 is CASSLSRTAEQYF.

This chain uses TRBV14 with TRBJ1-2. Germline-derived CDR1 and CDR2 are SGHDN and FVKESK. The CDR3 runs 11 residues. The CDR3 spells CASSQSYGYTF.

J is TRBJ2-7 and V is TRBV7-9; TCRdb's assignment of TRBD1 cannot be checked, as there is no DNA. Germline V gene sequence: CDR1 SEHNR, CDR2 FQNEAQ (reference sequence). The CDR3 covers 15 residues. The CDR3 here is CASSLVPPTGGSPDF.

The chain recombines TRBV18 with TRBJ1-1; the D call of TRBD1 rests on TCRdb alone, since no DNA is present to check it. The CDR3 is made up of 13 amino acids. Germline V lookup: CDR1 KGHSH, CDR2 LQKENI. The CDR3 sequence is CASSSTGRTEAFF.

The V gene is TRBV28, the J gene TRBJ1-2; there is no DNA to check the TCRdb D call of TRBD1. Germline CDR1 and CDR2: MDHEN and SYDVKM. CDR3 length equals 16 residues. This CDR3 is CASSPLTGALNYGYTF.

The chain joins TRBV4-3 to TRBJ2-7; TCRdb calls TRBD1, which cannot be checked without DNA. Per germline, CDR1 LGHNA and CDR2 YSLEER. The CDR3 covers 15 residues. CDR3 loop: CASSLDRESSYEQYF.

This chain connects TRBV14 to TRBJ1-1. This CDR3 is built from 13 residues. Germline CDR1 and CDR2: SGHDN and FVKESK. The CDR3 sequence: CASSQYVTVEAFF.

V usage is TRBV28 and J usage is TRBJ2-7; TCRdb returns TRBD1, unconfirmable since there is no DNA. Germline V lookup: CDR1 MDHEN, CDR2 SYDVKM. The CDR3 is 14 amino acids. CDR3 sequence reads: CASTLFGGLYEQYF.

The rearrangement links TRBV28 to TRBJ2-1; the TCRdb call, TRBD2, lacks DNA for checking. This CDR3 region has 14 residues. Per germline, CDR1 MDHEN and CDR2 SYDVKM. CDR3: CASSFRSGNDEQFF.

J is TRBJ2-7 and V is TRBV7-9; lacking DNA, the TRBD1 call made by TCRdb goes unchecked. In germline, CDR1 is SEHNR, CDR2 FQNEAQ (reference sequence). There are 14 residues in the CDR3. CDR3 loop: CASSLVEGQETQYF.

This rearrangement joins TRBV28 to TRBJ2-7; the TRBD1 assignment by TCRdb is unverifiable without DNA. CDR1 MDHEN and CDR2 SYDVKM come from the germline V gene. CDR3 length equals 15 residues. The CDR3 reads CASNGGGGVVYEQYF.

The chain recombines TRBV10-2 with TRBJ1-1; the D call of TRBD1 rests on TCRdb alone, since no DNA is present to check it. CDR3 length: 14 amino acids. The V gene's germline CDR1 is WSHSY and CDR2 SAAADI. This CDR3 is CASSAGGMNTEAFF.

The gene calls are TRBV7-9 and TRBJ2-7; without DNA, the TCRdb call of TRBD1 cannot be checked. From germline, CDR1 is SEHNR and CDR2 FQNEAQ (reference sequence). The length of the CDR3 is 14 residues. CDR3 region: CASSLQGRSYEQYF.

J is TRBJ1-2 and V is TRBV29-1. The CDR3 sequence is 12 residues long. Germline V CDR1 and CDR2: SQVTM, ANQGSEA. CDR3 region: CSVVPPSGGYTF. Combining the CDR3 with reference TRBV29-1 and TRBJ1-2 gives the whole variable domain SAVISQKPSRDICQRGTSLTIQCQVDSQVTMMFWYRQQPGQSLTLIATANQGSEATYESGFVIDKFPISRPNLTFSTLTVSNMSPEDSSIYLCSVVPPSGGYTFGSGTRLTVV.

CDR3 in amino acids: CASSVGLGGKDYEQYF. The V gene is TRBV9, the J gene TRBJ2-7; TCRdb returns TRBD2, unconfirmable since there is no DNA. CDR1 SGDLS and CDR2 YYNGEE come from the germline V gene. The CDR3 length is 16 residues.

The CDR3 here is CATGAPGAGPGELFF. The rearrangement joins TRBV6-1 to TRBJ2-2; there is no DNA to check the TCRdb D call of TRBD1. The CDR3 has 15 residues. Germline assignment: CDR1 MNHNS and CDR2 SASEGT.

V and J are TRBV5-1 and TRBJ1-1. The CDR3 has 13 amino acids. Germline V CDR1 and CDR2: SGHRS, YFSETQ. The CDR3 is CASSLNGYTEAFF.

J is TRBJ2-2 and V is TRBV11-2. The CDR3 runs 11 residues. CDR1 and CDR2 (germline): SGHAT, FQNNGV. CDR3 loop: CASSLPGELFF.

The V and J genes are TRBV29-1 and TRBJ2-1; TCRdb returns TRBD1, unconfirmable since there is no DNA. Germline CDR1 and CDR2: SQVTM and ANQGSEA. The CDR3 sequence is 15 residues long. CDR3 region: CSVENRNFSYNEQFF.

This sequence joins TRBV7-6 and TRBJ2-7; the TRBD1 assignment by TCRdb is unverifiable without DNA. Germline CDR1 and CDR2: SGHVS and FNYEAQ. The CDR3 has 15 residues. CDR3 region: CASSLAMQGTYEQYF.

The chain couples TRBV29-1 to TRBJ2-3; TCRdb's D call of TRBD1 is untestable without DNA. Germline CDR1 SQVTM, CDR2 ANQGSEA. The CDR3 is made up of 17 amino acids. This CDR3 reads CSVDGQGSLTSTDTQYF.

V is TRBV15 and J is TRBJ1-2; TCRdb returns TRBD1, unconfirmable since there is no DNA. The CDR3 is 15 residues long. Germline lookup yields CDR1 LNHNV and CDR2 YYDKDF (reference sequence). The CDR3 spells CATTTGQVANYGYTF.

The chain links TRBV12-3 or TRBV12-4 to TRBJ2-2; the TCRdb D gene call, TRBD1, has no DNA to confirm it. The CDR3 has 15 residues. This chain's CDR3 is CASRSGQGTTGELFF.

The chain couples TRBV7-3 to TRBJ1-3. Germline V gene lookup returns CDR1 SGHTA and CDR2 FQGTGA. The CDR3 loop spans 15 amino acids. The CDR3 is CASSPDAVSGNTIYF.

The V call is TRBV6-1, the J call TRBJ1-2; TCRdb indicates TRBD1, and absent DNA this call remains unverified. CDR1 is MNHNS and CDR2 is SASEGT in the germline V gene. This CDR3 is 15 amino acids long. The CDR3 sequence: CASSESGGTSYGYTF.

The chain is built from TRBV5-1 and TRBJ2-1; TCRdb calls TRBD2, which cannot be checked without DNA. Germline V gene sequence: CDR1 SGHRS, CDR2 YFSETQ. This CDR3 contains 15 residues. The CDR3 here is CASRWTSGGANEQFF.